The 32 T cell receptor beta chains given below trace back to one sample, sequenced in a study of T cells in Graves' hyperthyroidism and ophthalmopathy. Amplified TCR beta CDR3 regions derived from RNA transcripts. Carried out on the TCR CDR3, a first-round RT-PCR used the HTBI primer set. TCRdb independently ran MiXCR on the multiplex PCR reads; one entry per CDR3 protein. The sample includes more than 350,000 distinct CDR3 sequences, around 14% of them seen just once. The sequenced sample consisted of blood. Receptors were obtained from a woman aged 30 to 39 with Graves' hyperthyroidism.

The chain links TRBV7-9 to TRBJ2-7; 8 bases map to TRBD1. Germline V gene sequence: CDR1 SEHNR, CDR2 FQNEAQ (reference sequence). The trim removed 5 bases at V and 7 bases at J, leaving 7 bases unmatched. The CDR3 sequence is 13 residues long. The DNA for the CDR3 is TGTGCCAGCAGCCTGACAGGGGACTGGGAGCAGTACTTC. Translating gives CASSLTGDWEQYF.

This chain links TRBV10-3 with TRBJ2-5; no definite D call. There are 12 residues in the CDR3. The ends were cut back, 6 bases at V and 1 base at J, with 6 bases in the middle. The germline V gene encodes CDR1 ENHRY and CDR2 SYGVKD. The chain's CDR3 is CAIRDLQETQYF. CDR3 DNA sequence: TGTGCCATCAGGGACCTCCAAGAGACCCAGTACTTC.

This chain links TRBV12-3 or TRBV12-4 with TRBJ2-2; possibly TRBD1 or TRBD2 for D (5 bases each). The CDR3 has 15 residues. The V gene lost 6 bases and the J gene lost 4 bases, with 15 bases spanning the gap. This chain's CDR3 is CASRDRGPTTGELFF. The CDR3 DNA sequence: TGTGCCAGCAGAGATAGGGGACCGACCACCGGGGAGCTGTTTTTT.

This clonotype was seen more than once but under ten times. The V call is TRBV4-2, the J call TRBJ2-1, with TRBD2 identical over 9 bases. CDR3 length: 15 amino acids. The germline V gene encodes CDR1 LGHNA and CDR2 YNFKEQ. The V gene end was trimmed by 1 base and the J gene end by 6 bases; junction bases not matched to a gene: 4. CDR3 region: CASSQVSSGVNEQFF. The CDR3 DNA is TGTGCCAGCAGCCAAGTTTCTAGCGGGGTCAATGAGCAGTTCTTC.

CDR3 loop: CSASSDYTSYEQYF. The CDR3 DNA reads TGCAGTGCTAGTTCCGATTACACCTCCTACGAGCAGTACTTC. V is TRBV20-1 and J is TRBJ2-7, with D unclear. The CDR3 extends over 14 amino acids. V lost 3 bases to trimming and J lost 0 bases, with 12 bases between them. CDR1 is DFQATT, CDR2 SNEGSKA, per germline (reference sequence).

This clonotype was found many times. The chain uses TRBV5-1 and TRBJ2-7; 9 nucleotides agree with TRBD1. Unmatched junction bases numbered 4, after V lost 0 bases and J lost 0 bases. The CDR3 is 16 amino acids. Per germline, CDR1 SGHRS and CDR2 YFSETQ. CDR3 amino acids: CASSLAGTGPSYEQYF. DNA for the CDR3: TGCGCCAGCAGCTTGGCCGGGACAGGGCCCTCCTACGAGCAGTACTTC. Variable domain in full (rest from reference TRBV5-1 and TRBJ2-7): KAGVTQTPRYLIKTRGQQVTLSCSPISGHRSVSWYQQTPGQGLQFLFEYFSETQRNKGNFPGRFSGRQFSNSRSEMNVSTLELGDSALYLCASSLAGTGPSYEQYFGPGTRLTVT.

This clonotype was seen repeatedly, ten times or more. The gene calls are TRBV3-1 and TRBJ1-5, with TRBD1 identical over 8 bases. Germline V gives CDR1 LGHDT, CDR2 YNNKEL (reference sequence). This CDR3 has 15 residues. The V segment lost 5 bases and the J segment 1 base; nucleotides outside the gene matches: 4. CDR3 region: CASSARQGSNQPQHF. DNA of the CDR3: TGTGCCAGCAGCGCTCGACAGGGGAGCAATCAGCCCCAGCATTTT.

This clonotype was seen repeatedly, ten times or more. The rearrangement joins TRBV18 to TRBJ2-7, with 10 bases aligning to TRBD2. Unmatched junction bases numbered 15, after V lost 2 bases and J lost 5 bases. This CDR3 comprises 18 residues. CDR1 is KGHSH, CDR2 LQKENI, per germline. The CDR3 DNA reads as TGTGCCAGCTCACCAAGAGCCCCTAGCGGGAGTGGATCGAACGAGCAGTACTTC. Protein sequence: CASSPRAPSGSGSNEQYF.

This chain joins TRBV12-3 or TRBV12-4 and TRBJ2-1, with unresolved D. Trimming shortened V by 7 bases and J by 10 bases, and 29 bases separated the two germline ends. The CDR3 is 17 amino acids. The CDR3 loop is CASTFDRWWVIRWEQFF. CDR3 DNA sequence: TGTGCCAGCACCTTCGATCGTTGGTGGGTCATTCGGTGGGAGCAGTTCTTC.

The chain joins TRBV19 to TRBJ2-1; 13 bases are shared with TRBD2. The CDR3 length is 15 residues. Germline values: CDR1 LNHDA, CDR2 SQIVND (reference sequence). The V segment lost 8 bases and the J segment 8 bases; nucleotides outside the gene matches: 9. Here the CDR3 reads CASRSGTSGIYEQFF. The CDR3 bases are TGTGCCAGTCGTAGTGGGACTAGCGGGATCTATGAGCAGTTCTTC.

This clonotype has ten or more counts. The chain has TRBV7-9 and TRBJ2-1; 13 bases align to TRBD2. The length of the CDR3 is 17 residues. CDR1 is SEHNR, CDR2 FQNEAQ, per germline (reference sequence). V lost 5 bases, J lost 5 bases, and 9 bases stayed unmatched. CDR3 nucleotide sequence: TGTGCCAGCAGCCCCAGGACTAGCGGGAGAACCCACAATGAGCAGTTCTTC. Protein: CASSPRTSGRTHNEQFF.

This clonotype was recorded a few times. The junction departs from germline at one end; a sequencing error may be responsible. The rearrangement uses TRBV11-2 and TRBJ1-2, with D hard to call. This CDR3 spans 16 amino acids. The germline CDR1 and CDR2 sequences are SGHAT and FQNNGV. The CDR3 sequence: CASSTDSGYNNYDYTF. The CDR3 DNA reads as TGTGCCAGCAGCACAGACTCCGGATATAATAACTATGACTACACCTTC.

The rearrangement joins TRBV27 to TRBJ2-1; a possible D gene is TRBD1 (6 bases). The V and J ends lost 2 bases and 4 bases respectively, with 15 bases between them. The CDR3 is made up of 16 amino acids. Germline V CDR1 and CDR2: MNHEY, SMNVEV (reference sequence). The CDR3 loop is CASSLRPGDTYNEQFF. The CDR3 DNA reads as TGTGCCAGCAGTTTAAGGCCCGGGGACACATACAATGAGCAGTTCTTC.

The V call is TRBV18, the J call TRBJ2-6; 9 bases map to TRBD1. Germline CDR1 and CDR2: KGHSH and LQKENI. The CDR3 runs 17 residues. V dropped 4 bases and J dropped 1; count of bases not matched to a gene: 5. The chain's CDR3 is CASSRGQGSSGANVLTF. The CDR3 DNA is TGTGCCAGCTCACGCGGACAGGGGAGTTCTGGGGCCAACGTCCTGACTTTC.

In its sample, this clonotype was seen many times. The rearrangement joins TRBV11-2 to TRBJ2-7, with D unclear. Germline loops: CDR1 SGHAT, CDR2 FQNNGV. Deletions cut 0 bases from V and 0 bases from J, with 9 bases between. The length of the CDR3 is 15 residues. This CDR3 reads CASSLDTGNSYEQYF. CDR3 coding DNA: TGTGCCAGCAGCTTAGATACCGGCAACTCCTACGAGCAGTACTTC.

This clonotype showed up many times. J is TRBJ2-7 and V is TRBV3-1, with D unclear. The germline V gene encodes CDR1 LGHDT and CDR2 YNNKEL (reference sequence). V shed 2 bases and J shed 5 bases, with 13 bases lying between them. The CDR3 contains 14 residues. Written as DNA, the CDR3 is TGTGCCAGCAGCCAAATTGCCGGAGCCCACGAGCAGTACTTC. It codes for CASSQIAGAHEQYF.

This clonotype was seen repeatedly, ten times or more. The chain is built from TRBV7-8 and TRBJ2-7; 9 nucleotides line up with TRBD2. V dropped 4 bases and J dropped 6; count of bases not matched to a gene: 10. Germline loops: CDR1 SGHVS, CDR2 FQNEAQ. The CDR3 consists of 15 residues. In DNA, the CDR3 is TGTGCCAGCAGCTCTACGCGGGAGGGAGTTCGCGAGCAGTACTTC. Amino acids: CASSSTREGVREQYF. The whole variable domain, remainder taken from reference TRBV7-8 and TRBJ2-7, is GAGVSQSPRYKVAKRGQDVALRCDPISGHVSLFWYQQALGQGPEFLTYFQNEAQLDKSGLPSDRFFAERPEGSVSTLKIQRTQQEDSAVYLCASSSTREGVREQYFGPGTRLTVT.

The rearrangement uses TRBV4-1 and TRBJ2-7; 12 bases map to TRBD2. J gave up 2 bases and V 4 bases, and 9 bases lay outside the gene matches. From germline, CDR1 is MGHRA and CDR2 YSYEKL. CDR3 size: 17 residues. The CDR3 nucleotides read TGCGCCAGCAGCCTTCGACTAGCGGGAGATGACCCCTACGAGCAGTACTTC. This codes for CASSLRLAGDDPYEQYF.

This clonotype has a count of ten or more. CDR3 region: CSACPGAFVYNEQFF. The DNA of the CDR3 is TGCAGTGCTTGTCCAGGGGCCTTCGTCTACAATGAGCAGTTCTTC. The gene calls are TRBV20-1 and TRBJ2-1; tentatively, D is TRBD1 (6 bases). Germline V gene sequence: CDR1 DFQATT, CDR2 SNEGSKA (reference sequence). Trimming took off 5 bases at V and 3 bases at J, with 17 bases between the two ends. This CDR3 contains 15 residues.

This clonotype appeared many times. The chain has TRBV6-1 and TRBJ1-5, with TRBD1 matching over 7 bases. The CDR3 sequence is 15 residues long. Trimming cost V 6 bases and J 2 bases; bases outside gene matches: 7. Germline V gene lookup returns CDR1 MNHNS and CDR2 SASEGT. The CDR3 is CASSQGGLGNQPQHF. The CDR3 nucleotides read TGTGCCAGCAGCCAGGGGGGTTTGGGCAATCAGCCCCAGCATTTT.

This clonotype has a count of ten or more. The rearrangement joins TRBV27 to TRBJ1-1; the match to TRBD1 covers 11 bases. Germline-derived CDR1 and CDR2 are MNHEY and SMNVEV (reference sequence). V lost 2 bases, J lost 1 base, and 0 bases stayed unmatched. This CDR3 is 15 amino acids long. The CDR3 DNA is TGTGCCAGCAGTTTAGGGACAGGGGGGAACACTGAAGCTTTCTTT. Translated, it gives CASSLGTGGNTEAFF.

The V gene is TRBV5-1, the J gene TRBJ2-7, with 7 bases identical to TRBD1. The CDR3 is 13 residues long. V shed 1 base and J 5 bases; nucleotides not matched to a gene: 3. Germline values: CDR1 SGHRS, CDR2 YFSETQ. CDR3 sequence reads: CASSLQGENEQYF. The CDR3, as DNA: TGCGCCAGCAGCTTGCAGGGGGAAAACGAGCAGTACTTC. The full variable domain, with the rest looked up from reference TRBV5-1 and TRBJ2-7, is KAGVTQTPRYLIKTRGQQVTLSCSPISGHRSVSWYQQTPGQGLQFLFEYFSETQRNKGNFPGRFSGRQFSNSRSEMNVSTLELGDSALYLCASSLQGENEQYFGPGTRLTVT.

This clonotype appeared many times. The V and J genes are TRBV24-1 and TRBJ2-1, with 14 nucleotides matching TRBD2. The CDR3 is 16 amino acids. Germline-derived CDR1 and CDR2 are KGHDR and SFDVKD. V lost 6 bases and J lost 7; bases outside the gene matches: 7. The CDR3: CATSTNGLAGGNEQFF. The CDR3 coding sequence is TGTGCCACCAGTACGAATGGACTAGCGGGAGGTAATGAGCAGTTCTTC.

The sample holds a few counts of this clonotype. The rearrangement uses TRBV6-5 and TRBJ1-1; D call uncertain. Germline CDR1 is MNHEY and CDR2 is SVGAGI. The CDR3 sequence is 13 residues long. The V and J ends lost 0 bases and 6 bases respectively, with 8 bases between them. DNA for the CDR3: TGTGCCAGCAGTTACTCAGCCTGGGCTGAAGCTTTCTTT. Translation: CASSYSAWAEAFF.

In its sample, this clonotype was seen a few times. This chain joins TRBV20-1 and TRBJ2-7, with D possibly TRBD2 on 6 matching bases. Trimming pared 0 bases from V and 3 bases from J, leaving 15 bases between. CDR1 and CDR2 from the germline V gene are DFQATT and SNEGSKA (reference sequence). This CDR3 has 15 residues. The CDR3 loop reads CSARDGRGSNYEQYF. In DNA, the CDR3 is TGCAGTGCTAGAGATGGCCGGGGGTCAAACTACGAGCAGTACTTC.

This clonotype was seen many times. The chain joins TRBV9 to TRBJ2-1; D not certain. The CDR3 has 12 residues. Per germline, CDR1 SGDLS and CDR2 YYNGEE. Deletions cut 1 base from V and 8 bases from J, with 7 bases between. The CDR3 DNA sequence: TGTGCCAGCAGCGTACCGAGTCATGAGCAGTTCTTC. Translated: CASSVPSHEQFF.

This clonotype was recorded a few times. V gene TRBV20-1 combines with J gene TRBJ2-2, with 8 bases matching TRBD2. CDR3 length equals 17 residues. The germline gives CDR1 DFQATT, CDR2 SNEGSKA (reference sequence). V lost 6 bases to trimming and J lost 7 bases; unmatched junction nucleotides: 19. CDR3 DNA: TGCAGTGCCCCGGGAGCTCCGGGACTAGGCCATGGCGGGGAGCTGTTTTTT. This sequence encodes CSAPGAPGLGHGGELFF.

This clonotype was detected many times. The chain links TRBV7-2 to TRBJ2-1, with D unclear. CDR3 length equals 14 residues. V was clipped by 4 bases and J by 8 bases, with 15 bases between them. The germline V gene has CDR1 SGHTA and CDR2 FQGNSA. The CDR3 here is CASSSSPSAYEQFF. Written as DNA, the CDR3 is TGTGCCAGCAGCTCCTCCCCGAGCGCCTATGAGCAGTTCTTC.

This clonotype was seen ten or more times. This chain connects TRBV30 to TRBJ1-1; D is ambiguous. Trimming left V 6 bases short and J 3 bases short, with 14 bases between. This CDR3 is 13 amino acids long. Germline CDR1 reads GTSNPN; CDR2 reads SVGIG (reference sequence). The CDR3: CACQPEGDTEAFF. The CDR3 DNA reads as TGTGCCTGTCAACCGGAGGGAGACACTGAAGCTTTCTTT.

This clonotype was observed at least ten times. The chain carries TRBV7-8 and TRBJ1-1; no clear D gene. Per the germline V gene, CDR1 is SGHVS and CDR2 is FQNEAQ. CDR3 length: 11 amino acids. Trimming removed 5 bases at V and 1 base at J, with 2 bases between. The CDR3 DNA reads TGTGCCAGCAGCGGGAACACTGAAGCTTTCTTT. Its protein product is CASSGNTEAFF.

The rearrangement joins TRBV20-1 to TRBJ2-4; D is uncertain. There are 11 residues in the CDR3. Germline V gives CDR1 DFQATT, CDR2 SNEGSKA (reference sequence). Trimming left V 3 bases short and J 8 bases short, with 8 bases between. This CDR3 reads CSASPADIQYF. CDR3 nucleotides: TGCAGTGCTAGTCCCGCAGACATTCAGTACTTC.

The chain has TRBV27 and TRBJ2-7; TRBD1 matches 9 bases. This CDR3 comprises 14 residues. J lost 9 bases, V lost 0 bases, and 6 bases had no gene match. Germline assignment: CDR1 MNHEY and CDR2 SMNVEV (reference sequence). DNA for the CDR3: TGTGCCAGCAGTTTATCGGGACAGGGAGGTTGGCAGTACTTC. This sequence encodes CASSLSGQGGWQYF.